The 27 T cell receptor beta chains given below trace back to one sample, sequenced in a study of regulatory T cells in long-lasting Graves disease. Time point of the sample: newly diagnosed GD, antithyroid drugs for less than 3 months. Following extraction of RNA from PBMCs, that RNA was used to make the TCR library. Arm-PCR of CDR3 regions and iRepertoire HTBI primers were the basis on which TCR beta libraries were built. TCRdb passed the multiplex PCR reads through MiXCR, listing each CDR3 protein once. In the table there are about 220,000 distinct CDR3 sequences, roughly 19% of which are singletons. These data also formed part of another study, on T cells in Graves' hyperthyroidism and ophthalmopathy.

The material was peripheral blood mononuclear cells (PBMCs), obtained at new diagnosis, from a patient treated with antithyroid drugs. The origin of the receptors is a woman in her twenties or thirties with Graves disease.

In its sample, this clonotype was seen many times. This chain connects TRBV3-1 to TRBJ1-5; the D gene is possibly TRBD1 (6 bases). The CDR3 runs to 15 residues. From germline, CDR1 is LGHDT and CDR2 YNNKEL (reference sequence). V lost 2 bases and J lost 4, with 12 bases in between. CDR3 in DNA: TGTGCCAGCAGCCAATCGCAAGGGGGAAATCAGCCCCAGCATTTT. This translates into CASSQSQGGNQPQHF. Looking up the rest from reference TRBV3-1 and TRBJ1-5 gives the full variable domain: DTAVSQTPKYLVTQMGNDKSIKCEQNLGHDTMYWYKQDSKKFLKIMFSYNNKELIINETVPNRFSPKSPDKAHLNLHINSLELGDSAVYFCASSQSQGGNQPQHFGDGTRLSIL.

This clonotype was found many times. This chain links TRBV28 with TRBJ1-1; D call uncertain. Germline values: CDR1 MDHEN, CDR2 SYDVKM. The CDR3 runs 13 residues. V was cut by 5 bases and J by 1 base, with 8 bases left in between. CDR3 sequence reads: CASSIPGNTEAFF. In DNA, the CDR3 is TGTGCCAGCAGTATACCGGGGAACACTGAAGCTTTCTTT.

At least ten counts were recorded for this clonotype. The V gene is TRBV2, the J gene TRBJ2-7; 8 nucleotides match TRBD1. The CDR3 covers 14 residues. The J segment lost 5 bases and the V segment lost 2 bases, leaving 5 bases of the junction unmatched. Germline values: CDR1 SNHLY, CDR2 FYNNEI. The CDR3 DNA reads as TGTGCCAGCAGTGAAAGGACAGGGACCCACGAGCAGTACTTC. Residues: CASSERTGTHEQYF.

At least ten counts were recorded for this clonotype. No conserved phenylalanine or tryptophan ends this CDR3, so it is likely a read error. This sequence joins TRBV11-2 and TRBJ1-1; 7 positions agree with TRBD1. The V gene end was trimmed by 2 bases and the J gene end by 4 bases; junction bases not matched to a gene: 7. Germline V gene lookup returns CDR1 SGHAT and CDR2 FQNNGV. This CDR3 region has 15 residues. CDR3: CASSLQGGEATEAFL. CDR3 DNA sequence: TGTGCCAGCAGCTTACAGGGGGGGGAAGCCACTGAAGCTTTCCTT.

In its sample, this clonotype was seen many times. This chain uses TRBV9 with TRBJ2-2; TRBD1 matches at 9 bases. V trimming: 4 bases; J trimming: 0 bases; junction bases outside the gene matches: 4. The CDR3 loop spans 16 amino acids. Germline assignment: CDR1 SGDLS and CDR2 YYNGEE. Here the CDR3 reads CASSPRTGANTGELFF. As DNA, the CDR3 is TGTGCCAGCAGCCCCCGGACAGGGGCGAACACCGGGGAGCTGTTTTTT. Based on the CDR3 plus reference TRBV9 and TRBJ2-2, the full variable domain is DSGVTQTPKHLITATGQRVTLRCSPRSGDLSVYWYQQSLDQGLQFLIQYYNGEERAKGNILERFSAQQFPDLHSELNLSSLELGDSALYFCASSPRTGANTGELFFGEGSRLTVL.

This clonotype was recorded many times. The chain carries TRBV6-5 and TRBJ1-2; D gene ambiguous. CDR1 is MNHEY, CDR2 SVGAGI, per germline. Trimming removed 2 bases at V and 3 bases at J, with 7 bases between. This CDR3 is 13 amino acids long. This CDR3 is CASSYGGYYGYTF. The CDR3 bases are TGTGCCAGCAGTTACGGAGGGTACTATGGCTACACCTTC.

This clonotype has at least ten counts. V gene TRBV20-1 combines with J gene TRBJ2-1; 9 positions match TRBD2. Looked up from germline, CDR1 is DFQATT and CDR2 is SNEGSKA (reference sequence). The CDR3 runs 16 residues. The trim removed 3 bases at V and 7 bases at J, leaving 13 bases unmatched. The DNA for the CDR3 is TGCAGTGCTAGGGGTGCTAGCGGGGCGAGGTTGAATGAGCAGTTCTTC. This translates into CSARGASGARLNEQFF.

The V and J genes are TRBV5-1 and TRBJ2-2; 12 nucleotides agree with TRBD1. Losses at the gene ends were 4 bases for V and 5 bases for J; bases not matched to a gene: 15. In germline, CDR1 is SGHRS, CDR2 YFSETQ. The CDR3 is 19 amino acids. CDR3: CASSLRGPGTGGQTGELFF. The CDR3 region has the DNA TGCGCCAGCAGCCTACGAGGTCCCGGGACAGGGGGCCAAACCGGGGAGCTGTTTTTT.

DNA of the CDR3: TGTGCCAGCAGCCAAGAGGGGACTAGCATCACCGGGGAGCTGTTTTTT. It yields the protein CASSQEGTSITGELFF. The chain recombines TRBV4-2 with TRBJ2-2, with 9 bases aligning to TRBD2. The CDR3 runs 16 residues. Trimming removed 0 bases from V and 4 bases from J; junction bases left unmatched: 3. Germline CDR1 reads LGHNA; CDR2 reads YNFKEQ.

There are many counts of this clonotype. The J gene is TRBJ2-5, the V gene TRBV11-2; D might be TRBD1 (6 bases). The V end lost 6 bases, the J end lost 4 bases, and 15 bases lay between the germline ends. The CDR3 extends over 14 amino acids. CDR1 is SGHAT and CDR2 is FQNNGV in the germline V gene. CDR3 amino acids: CASSWGQPGETQYF. In nucleotides, the CDR3 is TGTGCCAGCAGTTGGGGACAACCGGGAGAGACCCAGTACTTC.

As to this clonotype: The junction departs from the called germline gene at one end, perhaps through a read error. The CDR3 here is CAWRGAWNTDTQYF. Here the CDR3 DNA reads TGTGCCTGGAGAGGAGCGTGGAACACAGATACGCAATATTTT. The chain couples TRBV30 to TRBJ2-3; no firm D call. CDR3 length: 14 residues. CDR1 and CDR2 from the germline V gene are GTSNPN and SVGIG (reference sequence).

This clonotype was detected ten times or more. The V and J genes are TRBV29-1 and TRBJ1-1; D is undetermined. CDR3 length: 12 residues. Germline-derived CDR1 and CDR2 are SQVTM and ANQGSEA. The V end was cut by 3 bases, the J end by 1 base, with 6 bases between. As DNA, the CDR3 is TGCAGCGTTGAGCGGCAGAACACTGAAGCTTTCTTT. It codes for CSVERQNTEAFF.

In this sample, this clonotype turned up many times. This chain connects TRBV28 to TRBJ1-1; a weak D match, TRBD1 (5 bases). Deletions cut 6 bases from V and 5 bases from J, with 19 bases between. This CDR3 has 15 residues. Germline V gives CDR1 MDHEN, CDR2 SYDVKM. The chain's CDR3 is CASSPRRSGRTEAFF. The CDR3 DNA follows: TGTGCCAGCAGCCCACGTCGGTCAGGGCGAACTGAAGCTTTCTTT.

The chain is built from TRBV12-3 or TRBV12-4 and TRBJ2-3; D is unclear. The V and J ends lost 6 bases and 3 bases respectively, with 13 bases between them. CDR3 length: 14 amino acids. The CDR3 region has the DNA TGTGCCAGCAGCCCTAGGAGTTCGACAGATACGCAGTATTTT. As protein: CASSPRSSTDTQYF.

This clonotype was counted ten times or more. The chain has TRBV19 and TRBJ1-5; 9 bases map to TRBD1. The CDR3 contains 15 residues. The V segment lost 9 bases and the J segment 4 bases; nucleotides outside the gene matches: 10. The germline CDR1 and CDR2 sequences are LNHDA and SQIVND (reference sequence). The CDR3 region is CASDRTGVGNQPQHF. The CDR3, as DNA: TGTGCCAGCGATCGGACAGGGGTGGGAAATCAGCCCCAGCATTTT.

This chain connects TRBV6-1 to TRBJ1-4; no clear D gene. This CDR3 spans 15 amino acids. The germline V gene encodes CDR1 MNHNS and CDR2 SASEGT. V lost 4 bases, J lost 7 bases, and 16 bases lay in between. CDR3 bases: TGTGCCAGCAGTGTGGCGGCGGGAGTTGGTGAAAAACTGTTTTTT. The encoded protein is CASSVAAGVGEKLFF.

Ten or more counts support this clonotype. The chain combines TRBV15 with TRBJ2-4, with D possibly TRBD2 on 8 matching bases. Germline values: CDR1 LNHNV, CDR2 YYDKDF (reference sequence). Trimming pared 1 base from V and 0 bases from J, leaving 16 bases between. CDR3 length: 18 amino acids. This CDR3 reads CATSRGQGAGEAKNIQYF. The DNA for the CDR3 is TGTGCCACCAGCAGAGGACAGGGAGCGGGAGAAGCCAAAAACATTCAGTACTTC.

This clonotype was detected ten times or more. This chain connects TRBV18 to TRBJ2-3; the match to TRBD2 covers 11 bases. Germline trimming cut 2 bases from V and 4 bases from J; bases unmatched to any gene: 8. Germline V gene lookup returns CDR1 KGHSH and CDR2 LQKENI. This CDR3 is built from 17 residues. The CDR3 sequence: CASSPIAGGPISDTQYF. DNA of the CDR3: TGTGCCAGCTCACCAATAGCGGGGGGGCCGATCTCAGATACGCAGTATTTT.

This clonotype was seen many times. The chain has TRBV15 and TRBJ2-1; D is ambiguous. The germline V gene has CDR1 LNHNV and CDR2 YYDKDF (reference sequence). The ends were cut back, 0 bases at V and 10 bases at J, with 13 bases in the middle. The CDR3 runs to 14 residues. In DNA form, the CDR3 reads TGTGCCACCAGCAGAGATCAAGCCCACCGCGAGCAGTTCTTC. Protein product: CATSRDQAHREQFF.

This clonotype was found a few times. This clone may be a read error of a much larger clone one base away. This chain connects TRBV10-3 to TRBJ1-4, with D hard to call. CDR1 is ENHRY and CDR2 is SYGVKD in the germline V gene. The CDR3 extends over 14 amino acids. V gave up 6 bases and J gave up 3 bases, with 11 bases separating them. CDR3 bases: TGTGCCATCAGGCCCTTGGGTGCTAATGAAAAACTGTTTTTT. This translates into CAIRPLGANEKLFF.

This clonotype was detected many times. V gene TRBV11-2 combines with J gene TRBJ1-1; possibly TRBD1 for D (5 bases). The CDR3 contains 13 residues. Germline CDR1 is SGHAT and CDR2 is FQNNGV. V lost 3 bases and J 6 bases, leaving 11 bases between the germline ends. CDR3 nucleotide sequence: TGTGCCAGCAGCTTCGGCGGGGGGGCTGAAGCTTTCTTT. Its protein is CASSFGGGAEAFF.

This clonotype came up many times. The V call is TRBV19, the J call TRBJ1-2, with 8 bases that match TRBD1. Trimming cost V 5 bases and J 6 bases; bases outside gene matches: 11. In germline, CDR1 is LNHDA, CDR2 SQIVND (reference sequence). The CDR3 has 15 residues. CDR3 nucleotides: TGTGCCAGTAGTCTCCAGACAGGGGTTGGGGATGGCTACACCTTC. Encoded protein: CASSLQTGVGDGYTF.

This clonotype appeared many times. CDR3 DNA: TGTGCCAGCAGTTTAAATGGGGCACAGGGTCTTTCTGGCTACACCTTC. Translating gives CASSLNGAQGLSGYTF. V and J are TRBV12-3 or TRBV12-4 and TRBJ1-2, with TRBD1 as a possible D gene (6 bases). This CDR3 comprises 16 residues. The V and J ends lost 2 bases and 7 bases respectively, with 20 bases between them.

This clonotype occurred many times. The rearrangement links TRBV20-1 to TRBJ2-2, with 10 bases fitting TRBD2. The CDR3 runs to 19 residues. The ends lost 6 bases at V and 3 bases at J; junction bases unmatched: 19. Germline V gene sequence: CDR1 DFQATT, CDR2 SNEGSKA (reference sequence). CDR3 sequence: CSAVPQGFSGGLDTGELFF. The CDR3 coding sequence is TGCAGTGCAGTCCCCCAGGGGTTTAGCGGGGGGCTTGACACCGGGGAGCTGTTTTTT.

Many counts were recorded for this clonotype. This rearrangement joins TRBV6-1 to TRBJ2-2; D is ambiguous. Trimming removed 6 bases at V and 1 base at J, with 6 bases between. This CDR3 contains 13 residues. Germline V gene lookup returns CDR1 MNHNS and CDR2 SASEGT. DNA of the CDR3: TGTGCCAGCAGGAATTGGAACACCGGGGAGCTGTTTTTT. It yields the protein CASRNWNTGELFF.

The chain joins TRBV3-1 to TRBJ1-2; tentative D call: TRBD1 (5 bases). The V end was cut by 0 bases, the J end by 5 bases, with 13 bases between. Germline values: CDR1 LGHDT, CDR2 YNNKEL (reference sequence). The length of the CDR3 is 15 residues. The CDR3 DNA reads as TGTGCCAGCAGCCAAGATCAGGGCCGGGAATATGGCTACACCTTC. This encodes CASSQDQGREYGYTF.

CDR3 DNA: TGTGCCAGCAGCTTGATTGCACGGCGGTGGAATCAGCCCCAGCATTTT. Translated: CASSLIARRWNQPQHF. This sequence joins TRBV5-8 and TRBJ1-5; D remains ambiguous. Germline V gives CDR1 SGHTS, CDR2 YDEGEE. The CDR3 spans 16 residues. The germline V and J ends were trimmed by 1 base and 4 bases, with 15 bases remaining between them.